The clone carrying this T cell receptor (beta chain) was counted many times. This record belongs to a study of shared clonotypes between healthy human individuals. It was around 300 ng DNA, around 30,000 T cell genomes, that went into each replicate PCR of unsorted PBMC. Generated by immunoSEQ multiplex PCR, the TCRdb table keeps only in-frame clones and is missing some. The sample has 450,000 to 500,000 clones, approximately 82% seen once. Germline V gene lookup returns CDR1 KGHSH and CDR2 LQKENI. V shed 8 bases and J shed 2 bases, with 11 bases lying between them. The CDR3 has 13 amino acids. Those who donated were healthy HIV-negative adults, with no recent acute infections or vaccinations reported.

The specimen sequenced was PBMCs. The sequence was collected from a middle-aged woman in good health. Some clones in this sample may be carry-over from other donors' samples. This chain links TRBV18 with TRBJ2-3; no firm D call. The CDR3 here is CASRGQTTDTQYF. DNA for the CDR3: TGTGCCAGCCGTGGGCAGACCACAGATACGCAGTATTTT. Supplemented by reference TRBV18 and TRBJ2-3, the full variable domain reads NAGVMQNPRHLVRRRGQEARLRCSPMKGHSHVYWYRQLPEEGLKFMVYLQKENIIDESGMPKERFSAEFPKEGPSILRIQQVVRGDSAAYFCASRGQTTDTQYFGPGTRLTVL.